This TCR beta chain stems from a study of identical twins. The table lists this clonotype with a few counts. TCRdb passed the 5' RACE reads through MiXCR, listing each CDR3 protein once. The data contain around 490,000 distinct CDR3 sequences, 13% to 15% of them singletons. Trimming took 0 bases from V and 4 from J; bases not matched to a gene: 13. This CDR3 contains 18 residues. Germline values: CDR1 SGHVS, CDR2 FNYEAQ. This sample was shared with a second study, whose subject was yellow fever vaccine responses in identical twins.

Sequencing was performed on CD4+ T cells sorted from blood. This chain uses TRBV7-6 with TRBJ2-7; 9 positions agree with TRBD1. This sequence originates from a woman under 30 in good health. The CDR3 loop reads CASSLAGSHTGGWYEQYF. In DNA form, the CDR3 reads TGTGCCAGCAGCTTAGCGGGGTCCCATACAGGGGGCTGGTACGAGCAGTACTTC.